The 20 T cell receptor beta chains listed next were all sequenced from one sample in a study of blood T cells in healthy people across ages. Combining a sample-barcoded 5' primer with a J-beta primer mix, a second PCR ran for 7 to 11 cycles. TCRdb reprocessed the 5' RACE reads with MiXCR, giving one entry per CDR3 protein. The sample shows about 1,400,000 distinct CDR3 sequences, 59% of them seen only once. The sequencing input was blood. The receptors come from a young man in good health.

The V call is TRBV5-1, the J call TRBJ1-1; the D is unclear. This CDR3 contains 14 residues. Trimming took off 1 base at V and 1 base at J, with 8 bases between the two ends. Germline V gives CDR1 SGHRS, CDR2 YFSETQ. CDR3 loop: CASSLYEGNTEAFF. CDR3 coding DNA: TGCGCCAGCAGCTTGTATGAGGGGAACACTGAAGCTTTCTTT. Supplemented by reference TRBV5-1 and TRBJ1-1, the full variable domain reads KAGVTQTPRYLIKTRGQQVTLSCSPISGHRSVSWYQQTPGQGLQFLFEYFSETQRNKGNFPGRFSGRQFSNSRSEMNVSTLELGDSALYLCASSLYEGNTEAFFGQGTRLTVV.

This chain's CDR3 is CASSGTSGSAYRYF. The CDR3 DNA is TGTGCCAGCAGTGGGACTAGCGGGAGTGCCTACCGGTATTTT. V and J are TRBV27 and TRBJ2-3; TRBD2 aligns across 14 bases. Per germline, CDR1 MNHEY and CDR2 SMNVEV (reference sequence). This CDR3 contains 14 residues. Germline trimming cut 5 bases from V and 14 bases from J; bases unmatched to any gene: 9.

This clonotype was seen a handful of times. V and J are TRBV20-1 and TRBJ1-2, with 7 bases matching TRBD1. Germline V lookup: CDR1 DFQATT, CDR2 SNEGSKA (reference sequence). With 6 bases clipped from V and 7 bases from J, the junction kept 11 bases outside the gene matches. The CDR3 totals 13 residues. CDR3 nucleotides: TGCAGTGCCCTGACGACAGGGCTATTTGGCTACACCTTC. This translates into CSALTTGLFGYTF.

This clonotype occurred a few times. The rearrangement links TRBV7-6 to TRBJ2-2; D might be TRBD1 (7 bases). Germline CDR1 and CDR2: SGHVS and FNYEAQ. The CDR3 length is 18 residues. V was pared by 1 base and J by 4 bases, with 19 bases between. The CDR3 protein is CASSLEVVGGGATGELFF. CDR3 nucleotides: TGTGCCAGCAGCTTAGAAGTGGTTGGAGGGGGCGCCACCGGGGAGCTGTTTTTT.

This sequence joins TRBV3-1 and TRBJ2-3; weak D call: TRBD1 (6 bases). Germline V gives CDR1 LGHDT, CDR2 YNNKEL (reference sequence). Trimming removed 0 bases from V and 4 bases from J, with 8 bases in between. The CDR3 totals 14 residues. DNA of the CDR3: TGTGCCAGCAGCCAAGATCCAGGGGCAGATACGCAGTATTTT. The encoded protein is CASSQDPGADTQYF.

V usage is TRBV27 and J usage is TRBJ2-1, with 7 bases matching TRBD2. Germline lookup yields CDR1 MNHEY and CDR2 SMNVEV (reference sequence). The junction had 6 bases not matched to a gene; V was cut back by 3 bases and J by 7 bases. The CDR3 length is 14 residues. The DNA for the CDR3 is TGTGCCAGCAGTTTTATGTCTAGCGGTAATGAGCAGTTCTTC. This gives the protein CASSFMSSGNEQFF.

The genes are TRBV6-2 or TRBV6-3 and TRBJ1-4; TRBD1 matches at 7 bases. Germline V gives CDR1 MNHEY, CDR2 SVGEGT. J was trimmed by 8 bases and V by 2 bases; bases with no gene match: 17. This CDR3 contains 18 residues. CDR3 protein: CASSYIRIYRGGSEKLFF. The DNA of the CDR3 is TGTGCCAGCAGTTACATTCGGATCTACAGGGGCGGTAGCGAAAAACTGTTTTTT.

The chain links TRBV12-5 to TRBJ2-1, with 8 bases matching TRBD1. Germline lookup yields CDR1 LGHNT and CDR2 FRNRAP. V shed 6 bases, J shed 1 base, and the junction held 11 bases outside the gene matches. This CDR3 has 17 amino acids. In nucleotides, the CDR3 is TGTGCTAGTGGCGACCCAGGGGGCAAGGCGTCCTACAATGAGCAGTTCTTC. It codes for CASGDPGGKASYNEQFF. The variable domain in full, completed from reference TRBV12-5 and TRBJ2-1, reads DARVTQTPRHKVTEMGQEVTMRCQPILGHNTVFWYRQTMMQGLELLAYFRNRAPLDDSGMPKDRFSAEMPDATLATLKIQPSEPRDSAVYFCASGDPGGKASYNEQFFGPGTRLTVL.

This clonotype was observed a few times. V gene TRBV3-1 combines with J gene TRBJ2-1, with 7 bases lining up with TRBD1. From germline, CDR1 is LGHDT and CDR2 YNNKEL (reference sequence). V gave up 4 bases and J gave up 6 bases; unmatched junction bases: 9. The CDR3 is 15 residues long. The CDR3 sequence is CASSRNRGRVNEQFF. The CDR3 DNA follows: TGTGCCAGCAGCCGTAACAGGGGCAGGGTCAATGAGCAGTTCTTC.

The chain is built from TRBV7-2 and TRBJ2-7, with 8 bases aligning to TRBD2. The length of the CDR3 is 16 residues. From germline, CDR1 is SGHTA and CDR2 FQGNSA. The junction had 7 bases not matched to a gene; V was cut back by 1 base and J by 2 bases. The CDR3 reads CASSLVAGSGTYEQYF. CDR3 DNA sequence: TGTGCCAGCAGCTTAGTAGCGGGGTCGGGAACCTACGAGCAGTACTTC.

V usage is TRBV2 and J usage is TRBJ2-3; D ambiguous. Germline V gives CDR1 SNHLY, CDR2 FYNNEI. V lost 8 bases and J 4 bases, leaving 19 bases between the germline ends. This CDR3 is built from 15 residues. This CDR3 reads CASGSIPTKADTQYF. The DNA of the CDR3 is TGTGCCAGCGGGTCGATCCCGACAAAAGCAGATACGCAGTATTTT.

This clonotype was seen only a few times. The rearrangement links TRBV4-1 to TRBJ2-3; 7 bases agree with TRBD2. Trimming took 0 bases from V and 1 from J; bases not matched to a gene: 7. Looked up from germline, CDR1 is MGHRA and CDR2 is YSYEKL. This CDR3 region has 17 residues. CDR3 bases: TGCGCCAGCAGCCAAGATTGGGGAGGGGTACGCACAGATACGCAGTATTTT. Amino acids: CASSQDWGGVRTDTQYF.

The V gene is TRBV7-9, the J gene TRBJ1-1; 8 bases fit TRBD1. This CDR3 has 16 residues. V was clipped by 3 bases and J by 10 bases; unmatched bases: 16. Germline CDR1 reads SEHNR; CDR2 reads FQNEAQ (reference sequence). CDR3 in DNA: TGTGCCAGCAGCTTTGACACGGGACAGGAATACCTGAGAGCTTTCTTT. It specifies CASSFDTGQEYLRAFF.

Only a few counts were recorded for this clonotype. The V call is TRBV24-1, the J call TRBJ2-4; no clear D. Trimming pared 10 bases from V and 4 bases from J, leaving 10 bases between. The V gene's germline CDR1 is KGHDR and CDR2 SFDVKD. The CDR3 runs to 12 residues. CDR3 in amino acids: CATHSGKNIQYF. CDR3 DNA: TGTGCCACACACTCCGGGAAAAACATTCAGTACTTC.

CDR3 in amino acids: CASSYSLDRPYF. CDR3 coding DNA: TGTGCCAGCAGTTACTCGCTGGATCGGCCGTACTTC. This chain connects TRBV6-6 to TRBJ2-5; no clear D gene. Trimming took 0 bases from V and 13 from J, leaving 12 bases between them. Germline CDR1 is MNHNY and CDR2 is SVGAGI (reference sequence). The CDR3 runs 12 residues.

The chain combines TRBV29-1 with TRBJ2-7; the D gene is possibly TRBD1 (6 bases). V lost 6 bases and J lost 2, with 14 bases in between. The CDR3 consists of 13 residues. Germline lookup yields CDR1 SQVTM and CDR2 ANQGSEA. Written as DNA, the CDR3 is TGCAGCGTCAAGGGCAGGGGCGCCTACGAGCAGTACTTC. The encoded protein is CSVKGRGAYEQYF.

This clonotype was picked up a small number of times. The CDR3 nucleotides are TGCAGCGCCAGCCCCGGACAGGGGGCCTACGAGCAGTACTTC. Translation gives CSASPGQGAYEQYF. V is TRBV29-1 and J is TRBJ2-7; 10 bases agree with TRBD1. The germline gives CDR1 SQVTM, CDR2 ANQGSEA. Trimming cost V 7 bases and J 2 bases; bases outside gene matches: 8. The CDR3 covers 14 residues.

The rearrangement uses TRBV10-3 and TRBJ2-5; D gene unclear. The V gene's germline CDR1 is ENHRY and CDR2 SYGVKD. Between the trimmed V and J ends, which lost 2 bases and 11 bases, there was a span of 12 bases. The CDR3 has 12 residues. The CDR3 bases are TGTGCCATCAGTGAGCCCCCTGGAGAGCAGTACTTC. This sequence encodes CAISEPPGEQYF.

The V gene is TRBV3-1, the J gene TRBJ2-7; 8 positions match TRBD2. V lost 0 bases, J lost 2 bases, and 18 bases stayed unmatched. Per germline, CDR1 LGHDT and CDR2 YNNKEL (reference sequence). The CDR3 is 20 residues long. CDR3 sequence (DNA): TGTGCCAGCAGCCAAGAAGTTGACTTAGGTCGGCGGGAGGCGACCTACGAGCAGTACTTC. Translating gives CASSQEVDLGRREATYEQYF.

A few counts support this clonotype. This sequence joins TRBV29-1 and TRBJ1-2; unclear D gene. The CDR3 runs to 12 residues. The V gene lost 6 bases and the J gene lost 8 bases, with 16 bases spanning the gap. CDR1 is SQVTM and CDR2 is ANQGSEA in the germline V gene. CDR3 residues: CSVDSTLGGYTF. DNA of the CDR3: TGCAGCGTCGACTCCACCTTGGGAGGCTACACCTTC.